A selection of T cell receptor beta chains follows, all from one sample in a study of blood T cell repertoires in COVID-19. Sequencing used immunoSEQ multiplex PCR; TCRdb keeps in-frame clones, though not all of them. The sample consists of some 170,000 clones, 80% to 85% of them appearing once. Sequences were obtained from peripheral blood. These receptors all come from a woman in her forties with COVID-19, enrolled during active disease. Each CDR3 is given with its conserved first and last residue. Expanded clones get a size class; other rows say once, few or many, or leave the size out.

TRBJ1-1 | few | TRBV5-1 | CASSLQPGANTEAFF
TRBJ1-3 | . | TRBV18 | CASSPTGTAGNTIYF
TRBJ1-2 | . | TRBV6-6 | CASSLGTGYGYTF
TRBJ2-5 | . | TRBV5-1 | CASSLFTRGPRDPVPQETQYF
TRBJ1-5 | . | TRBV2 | CASSSDRAGNQPQHF
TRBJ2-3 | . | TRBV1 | CTSSQVAGAPDTQYF
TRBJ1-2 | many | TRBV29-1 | CSVAQRANYGYTF
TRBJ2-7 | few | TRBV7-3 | CASSLTGTATYEQYF
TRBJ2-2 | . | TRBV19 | CASSNRAGGELFF
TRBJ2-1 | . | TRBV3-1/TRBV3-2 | CASSQVGGEQFF
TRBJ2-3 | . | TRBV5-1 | CASNPLAGGVTDTQYF
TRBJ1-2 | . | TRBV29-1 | CSVRTGLHYGYTF
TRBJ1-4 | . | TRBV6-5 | CASNYRQGADKLFF
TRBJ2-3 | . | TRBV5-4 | CASSLSSGGGGLTDTQYF
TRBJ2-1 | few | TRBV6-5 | CASSPRAEDEQFF
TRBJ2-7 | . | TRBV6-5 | CASSYSADRVSYEQYF
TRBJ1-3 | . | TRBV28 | CASTAYGYGNTIYF
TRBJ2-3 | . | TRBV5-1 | CASSWGEGRAVNTQYF
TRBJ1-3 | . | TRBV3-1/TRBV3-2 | CASSPEADTIYF
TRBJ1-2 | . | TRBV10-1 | CASSESNSYGYTF
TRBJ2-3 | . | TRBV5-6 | CASSFRDTQYF
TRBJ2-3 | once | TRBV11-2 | CASSRGAPDTQYF
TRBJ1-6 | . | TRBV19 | CASLGALVSPLHF
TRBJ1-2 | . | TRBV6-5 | CASGRGRGGYTF
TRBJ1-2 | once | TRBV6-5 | CASSYKVGAGNGYTF
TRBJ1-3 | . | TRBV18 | CASSPPGQRTSGNTIYF
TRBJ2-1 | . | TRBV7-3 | CASSLSQGTSGSFEQFF
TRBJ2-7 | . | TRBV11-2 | CASSLGGRTYEQYF
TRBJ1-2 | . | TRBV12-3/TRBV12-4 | CASNRRDNYGYTF
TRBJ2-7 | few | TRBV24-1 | CATSDQRTGDRQYF
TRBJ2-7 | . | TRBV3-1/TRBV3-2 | CASSPGVTLAYEQYF
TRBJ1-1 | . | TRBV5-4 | CASSSPGRGTEAFF
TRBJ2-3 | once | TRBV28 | CASRQGDTHTDTQYF
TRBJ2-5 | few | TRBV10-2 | CASSDYGRTETQYF
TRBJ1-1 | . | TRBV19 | CASSKQGLWNTEAFF
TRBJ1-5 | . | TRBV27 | CASSLSSNQPQHF
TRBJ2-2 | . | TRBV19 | CASSGTGAGELFF
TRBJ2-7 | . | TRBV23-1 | CASSQFGGWLQHLYEQYF
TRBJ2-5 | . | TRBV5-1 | CASSLGGGLEETQYF
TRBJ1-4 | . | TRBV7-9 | CASSLRVTNEKLFF
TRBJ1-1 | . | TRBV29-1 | CSVFQGREAFF
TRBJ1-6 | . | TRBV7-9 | CASNPGGMNSPLHF
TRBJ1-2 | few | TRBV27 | CASSRSGQLNYGYTF
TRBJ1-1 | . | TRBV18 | CASSPTGGGTEAFF
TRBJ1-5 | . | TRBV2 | CASGVPISGVYHQPQHF
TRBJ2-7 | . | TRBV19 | CASSLRDRGYEQYF
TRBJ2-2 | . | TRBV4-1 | CASSQDGGGVYPRELFF
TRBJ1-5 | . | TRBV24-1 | CATSDPRSAFGPQHF
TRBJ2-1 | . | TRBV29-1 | CSVSGTSGRNEQFF
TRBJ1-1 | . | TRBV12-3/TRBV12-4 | CASSWDRDTEAFF
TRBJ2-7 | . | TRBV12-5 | CASAERQGAISYEQYF
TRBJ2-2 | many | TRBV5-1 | CASRGQLANTGELFF
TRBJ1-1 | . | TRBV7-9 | CASSLAWETEAFF
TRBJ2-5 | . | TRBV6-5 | CASSYRASGGLETQYF